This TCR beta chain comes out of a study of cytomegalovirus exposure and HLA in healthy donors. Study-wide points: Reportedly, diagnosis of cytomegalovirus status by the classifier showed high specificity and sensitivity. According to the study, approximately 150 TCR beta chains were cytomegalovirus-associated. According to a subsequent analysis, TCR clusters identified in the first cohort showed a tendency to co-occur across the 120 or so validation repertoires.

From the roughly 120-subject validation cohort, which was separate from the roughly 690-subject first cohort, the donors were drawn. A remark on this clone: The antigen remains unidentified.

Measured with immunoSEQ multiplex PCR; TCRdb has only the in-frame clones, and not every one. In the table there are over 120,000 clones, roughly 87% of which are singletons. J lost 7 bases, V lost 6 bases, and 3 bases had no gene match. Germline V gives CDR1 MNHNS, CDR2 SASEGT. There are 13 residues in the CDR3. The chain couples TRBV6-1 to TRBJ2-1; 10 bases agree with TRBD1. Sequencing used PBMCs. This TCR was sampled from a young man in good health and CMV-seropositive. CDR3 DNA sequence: TGTGCCAGCAGGGACAGGGGGAGGAATGAGCAGTTCTTC. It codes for CASRDRGRNEQFF.